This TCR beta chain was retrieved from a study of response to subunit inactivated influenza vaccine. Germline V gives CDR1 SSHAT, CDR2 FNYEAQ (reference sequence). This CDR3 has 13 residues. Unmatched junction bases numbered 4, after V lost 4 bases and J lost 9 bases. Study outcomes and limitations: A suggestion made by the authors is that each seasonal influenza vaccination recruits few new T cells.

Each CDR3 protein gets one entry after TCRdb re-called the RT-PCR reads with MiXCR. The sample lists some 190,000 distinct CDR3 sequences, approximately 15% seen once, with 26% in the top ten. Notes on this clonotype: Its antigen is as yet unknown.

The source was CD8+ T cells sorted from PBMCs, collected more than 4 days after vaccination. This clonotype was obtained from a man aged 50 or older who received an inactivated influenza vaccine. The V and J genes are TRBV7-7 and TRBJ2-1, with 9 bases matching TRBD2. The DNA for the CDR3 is TGTGCCAGCAGCTCGGGACTAGCCCGTGAGCAGTTCTTC. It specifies CASSSGLAREQFF.